This T cell receptor beta chain was identified during a study of blood T cell repertoires in COVID-19. About the study: Sites across the United States, Italy and Spain contributed samples from acute and convalescent COVID-19. Sources were T cells, B-cell-depleted T cells, or PBMCs; the material itself was cDNA or gDNA.

The CDR3 is 16 residues long. The ends lost 3 bases at V and 1 base at J; junction bases unmatched: 6. Per the germline V gene, CDR1 is SGHTA and CDR2 is FQGNSA. Original processing notes: How many nucleated cells were present was estimated from reference gene primer amplification. The repertoire was sequenced with immunoSEQ multiplex PCR; TCRdb's copy has only in-frame clones and lacks some. D and trimming come from the DNA, and the V and J calls and clone size come from that table. This table has more than 45,000 clones, under 90% appearing once. This receptor was taken from a woman aged 55-69 years with acute or convalescent COVID-19. This chain links TRBV7-2 with TRBJ1-3; 7 bases line up with TRBD1. Material for sequencing was peripheral blood. CDR3: CASSLGQFLSGNTIYF. The CDR3 DNA follows: TGTGCCAGCAGCTTGGGACAGTTTCTATCTGGAAACACCATATATTTT.